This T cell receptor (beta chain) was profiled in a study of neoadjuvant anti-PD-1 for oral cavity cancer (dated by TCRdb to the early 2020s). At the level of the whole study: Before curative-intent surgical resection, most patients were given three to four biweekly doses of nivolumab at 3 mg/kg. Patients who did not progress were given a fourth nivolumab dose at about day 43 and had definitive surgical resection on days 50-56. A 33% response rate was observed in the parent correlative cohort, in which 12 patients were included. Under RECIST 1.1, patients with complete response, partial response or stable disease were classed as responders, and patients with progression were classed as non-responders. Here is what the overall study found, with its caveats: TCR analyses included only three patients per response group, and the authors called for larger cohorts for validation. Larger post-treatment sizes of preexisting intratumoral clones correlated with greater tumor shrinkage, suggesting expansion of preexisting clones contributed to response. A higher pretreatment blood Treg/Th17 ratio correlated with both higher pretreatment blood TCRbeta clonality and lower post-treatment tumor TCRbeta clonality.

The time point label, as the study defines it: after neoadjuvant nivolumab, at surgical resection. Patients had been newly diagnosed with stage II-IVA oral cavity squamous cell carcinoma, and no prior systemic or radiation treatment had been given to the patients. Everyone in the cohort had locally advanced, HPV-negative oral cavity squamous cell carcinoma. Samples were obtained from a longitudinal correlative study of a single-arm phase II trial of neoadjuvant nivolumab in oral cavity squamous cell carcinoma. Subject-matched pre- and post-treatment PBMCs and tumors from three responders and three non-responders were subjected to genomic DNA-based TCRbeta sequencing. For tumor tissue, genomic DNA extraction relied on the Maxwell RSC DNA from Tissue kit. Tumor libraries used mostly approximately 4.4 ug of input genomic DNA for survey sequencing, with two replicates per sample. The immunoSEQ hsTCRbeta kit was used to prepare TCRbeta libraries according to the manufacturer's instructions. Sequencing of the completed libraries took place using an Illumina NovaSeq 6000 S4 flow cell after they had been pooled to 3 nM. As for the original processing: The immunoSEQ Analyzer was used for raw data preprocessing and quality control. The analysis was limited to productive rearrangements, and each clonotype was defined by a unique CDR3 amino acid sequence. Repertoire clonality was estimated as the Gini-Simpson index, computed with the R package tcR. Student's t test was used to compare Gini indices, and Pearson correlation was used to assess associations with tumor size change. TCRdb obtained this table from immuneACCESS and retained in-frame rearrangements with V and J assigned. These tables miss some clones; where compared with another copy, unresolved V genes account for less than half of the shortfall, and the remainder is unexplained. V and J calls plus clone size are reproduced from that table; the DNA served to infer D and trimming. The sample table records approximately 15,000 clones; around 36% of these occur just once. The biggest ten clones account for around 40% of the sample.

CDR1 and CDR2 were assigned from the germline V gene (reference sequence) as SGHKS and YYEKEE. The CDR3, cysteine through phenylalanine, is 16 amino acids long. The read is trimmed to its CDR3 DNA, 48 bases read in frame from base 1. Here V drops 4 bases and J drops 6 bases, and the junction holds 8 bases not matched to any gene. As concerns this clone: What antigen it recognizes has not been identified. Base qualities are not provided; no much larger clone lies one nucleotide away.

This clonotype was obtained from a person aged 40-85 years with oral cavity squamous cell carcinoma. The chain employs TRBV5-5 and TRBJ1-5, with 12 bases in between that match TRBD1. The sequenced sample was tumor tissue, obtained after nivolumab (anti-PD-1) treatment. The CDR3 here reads CASSAGQGARGQPQHF. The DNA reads TGTGCCAGCAGCGCGGGACAGGGGGCTCGTGGTCAGCCCCAGCATTTT.